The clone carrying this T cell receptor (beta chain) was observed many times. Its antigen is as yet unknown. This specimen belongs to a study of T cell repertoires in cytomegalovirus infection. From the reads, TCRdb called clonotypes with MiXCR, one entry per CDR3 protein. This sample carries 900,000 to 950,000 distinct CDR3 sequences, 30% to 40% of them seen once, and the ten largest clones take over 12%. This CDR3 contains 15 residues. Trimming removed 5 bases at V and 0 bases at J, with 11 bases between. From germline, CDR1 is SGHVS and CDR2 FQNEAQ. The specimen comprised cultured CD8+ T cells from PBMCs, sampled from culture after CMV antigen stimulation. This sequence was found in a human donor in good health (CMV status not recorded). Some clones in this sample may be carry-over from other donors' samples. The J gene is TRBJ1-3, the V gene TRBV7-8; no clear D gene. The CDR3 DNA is TGTGCCAGCAGCCCATCAGCCTTCTCTGGAAACACCATATATTTT. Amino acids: CASSPSAFSGNTIYF.